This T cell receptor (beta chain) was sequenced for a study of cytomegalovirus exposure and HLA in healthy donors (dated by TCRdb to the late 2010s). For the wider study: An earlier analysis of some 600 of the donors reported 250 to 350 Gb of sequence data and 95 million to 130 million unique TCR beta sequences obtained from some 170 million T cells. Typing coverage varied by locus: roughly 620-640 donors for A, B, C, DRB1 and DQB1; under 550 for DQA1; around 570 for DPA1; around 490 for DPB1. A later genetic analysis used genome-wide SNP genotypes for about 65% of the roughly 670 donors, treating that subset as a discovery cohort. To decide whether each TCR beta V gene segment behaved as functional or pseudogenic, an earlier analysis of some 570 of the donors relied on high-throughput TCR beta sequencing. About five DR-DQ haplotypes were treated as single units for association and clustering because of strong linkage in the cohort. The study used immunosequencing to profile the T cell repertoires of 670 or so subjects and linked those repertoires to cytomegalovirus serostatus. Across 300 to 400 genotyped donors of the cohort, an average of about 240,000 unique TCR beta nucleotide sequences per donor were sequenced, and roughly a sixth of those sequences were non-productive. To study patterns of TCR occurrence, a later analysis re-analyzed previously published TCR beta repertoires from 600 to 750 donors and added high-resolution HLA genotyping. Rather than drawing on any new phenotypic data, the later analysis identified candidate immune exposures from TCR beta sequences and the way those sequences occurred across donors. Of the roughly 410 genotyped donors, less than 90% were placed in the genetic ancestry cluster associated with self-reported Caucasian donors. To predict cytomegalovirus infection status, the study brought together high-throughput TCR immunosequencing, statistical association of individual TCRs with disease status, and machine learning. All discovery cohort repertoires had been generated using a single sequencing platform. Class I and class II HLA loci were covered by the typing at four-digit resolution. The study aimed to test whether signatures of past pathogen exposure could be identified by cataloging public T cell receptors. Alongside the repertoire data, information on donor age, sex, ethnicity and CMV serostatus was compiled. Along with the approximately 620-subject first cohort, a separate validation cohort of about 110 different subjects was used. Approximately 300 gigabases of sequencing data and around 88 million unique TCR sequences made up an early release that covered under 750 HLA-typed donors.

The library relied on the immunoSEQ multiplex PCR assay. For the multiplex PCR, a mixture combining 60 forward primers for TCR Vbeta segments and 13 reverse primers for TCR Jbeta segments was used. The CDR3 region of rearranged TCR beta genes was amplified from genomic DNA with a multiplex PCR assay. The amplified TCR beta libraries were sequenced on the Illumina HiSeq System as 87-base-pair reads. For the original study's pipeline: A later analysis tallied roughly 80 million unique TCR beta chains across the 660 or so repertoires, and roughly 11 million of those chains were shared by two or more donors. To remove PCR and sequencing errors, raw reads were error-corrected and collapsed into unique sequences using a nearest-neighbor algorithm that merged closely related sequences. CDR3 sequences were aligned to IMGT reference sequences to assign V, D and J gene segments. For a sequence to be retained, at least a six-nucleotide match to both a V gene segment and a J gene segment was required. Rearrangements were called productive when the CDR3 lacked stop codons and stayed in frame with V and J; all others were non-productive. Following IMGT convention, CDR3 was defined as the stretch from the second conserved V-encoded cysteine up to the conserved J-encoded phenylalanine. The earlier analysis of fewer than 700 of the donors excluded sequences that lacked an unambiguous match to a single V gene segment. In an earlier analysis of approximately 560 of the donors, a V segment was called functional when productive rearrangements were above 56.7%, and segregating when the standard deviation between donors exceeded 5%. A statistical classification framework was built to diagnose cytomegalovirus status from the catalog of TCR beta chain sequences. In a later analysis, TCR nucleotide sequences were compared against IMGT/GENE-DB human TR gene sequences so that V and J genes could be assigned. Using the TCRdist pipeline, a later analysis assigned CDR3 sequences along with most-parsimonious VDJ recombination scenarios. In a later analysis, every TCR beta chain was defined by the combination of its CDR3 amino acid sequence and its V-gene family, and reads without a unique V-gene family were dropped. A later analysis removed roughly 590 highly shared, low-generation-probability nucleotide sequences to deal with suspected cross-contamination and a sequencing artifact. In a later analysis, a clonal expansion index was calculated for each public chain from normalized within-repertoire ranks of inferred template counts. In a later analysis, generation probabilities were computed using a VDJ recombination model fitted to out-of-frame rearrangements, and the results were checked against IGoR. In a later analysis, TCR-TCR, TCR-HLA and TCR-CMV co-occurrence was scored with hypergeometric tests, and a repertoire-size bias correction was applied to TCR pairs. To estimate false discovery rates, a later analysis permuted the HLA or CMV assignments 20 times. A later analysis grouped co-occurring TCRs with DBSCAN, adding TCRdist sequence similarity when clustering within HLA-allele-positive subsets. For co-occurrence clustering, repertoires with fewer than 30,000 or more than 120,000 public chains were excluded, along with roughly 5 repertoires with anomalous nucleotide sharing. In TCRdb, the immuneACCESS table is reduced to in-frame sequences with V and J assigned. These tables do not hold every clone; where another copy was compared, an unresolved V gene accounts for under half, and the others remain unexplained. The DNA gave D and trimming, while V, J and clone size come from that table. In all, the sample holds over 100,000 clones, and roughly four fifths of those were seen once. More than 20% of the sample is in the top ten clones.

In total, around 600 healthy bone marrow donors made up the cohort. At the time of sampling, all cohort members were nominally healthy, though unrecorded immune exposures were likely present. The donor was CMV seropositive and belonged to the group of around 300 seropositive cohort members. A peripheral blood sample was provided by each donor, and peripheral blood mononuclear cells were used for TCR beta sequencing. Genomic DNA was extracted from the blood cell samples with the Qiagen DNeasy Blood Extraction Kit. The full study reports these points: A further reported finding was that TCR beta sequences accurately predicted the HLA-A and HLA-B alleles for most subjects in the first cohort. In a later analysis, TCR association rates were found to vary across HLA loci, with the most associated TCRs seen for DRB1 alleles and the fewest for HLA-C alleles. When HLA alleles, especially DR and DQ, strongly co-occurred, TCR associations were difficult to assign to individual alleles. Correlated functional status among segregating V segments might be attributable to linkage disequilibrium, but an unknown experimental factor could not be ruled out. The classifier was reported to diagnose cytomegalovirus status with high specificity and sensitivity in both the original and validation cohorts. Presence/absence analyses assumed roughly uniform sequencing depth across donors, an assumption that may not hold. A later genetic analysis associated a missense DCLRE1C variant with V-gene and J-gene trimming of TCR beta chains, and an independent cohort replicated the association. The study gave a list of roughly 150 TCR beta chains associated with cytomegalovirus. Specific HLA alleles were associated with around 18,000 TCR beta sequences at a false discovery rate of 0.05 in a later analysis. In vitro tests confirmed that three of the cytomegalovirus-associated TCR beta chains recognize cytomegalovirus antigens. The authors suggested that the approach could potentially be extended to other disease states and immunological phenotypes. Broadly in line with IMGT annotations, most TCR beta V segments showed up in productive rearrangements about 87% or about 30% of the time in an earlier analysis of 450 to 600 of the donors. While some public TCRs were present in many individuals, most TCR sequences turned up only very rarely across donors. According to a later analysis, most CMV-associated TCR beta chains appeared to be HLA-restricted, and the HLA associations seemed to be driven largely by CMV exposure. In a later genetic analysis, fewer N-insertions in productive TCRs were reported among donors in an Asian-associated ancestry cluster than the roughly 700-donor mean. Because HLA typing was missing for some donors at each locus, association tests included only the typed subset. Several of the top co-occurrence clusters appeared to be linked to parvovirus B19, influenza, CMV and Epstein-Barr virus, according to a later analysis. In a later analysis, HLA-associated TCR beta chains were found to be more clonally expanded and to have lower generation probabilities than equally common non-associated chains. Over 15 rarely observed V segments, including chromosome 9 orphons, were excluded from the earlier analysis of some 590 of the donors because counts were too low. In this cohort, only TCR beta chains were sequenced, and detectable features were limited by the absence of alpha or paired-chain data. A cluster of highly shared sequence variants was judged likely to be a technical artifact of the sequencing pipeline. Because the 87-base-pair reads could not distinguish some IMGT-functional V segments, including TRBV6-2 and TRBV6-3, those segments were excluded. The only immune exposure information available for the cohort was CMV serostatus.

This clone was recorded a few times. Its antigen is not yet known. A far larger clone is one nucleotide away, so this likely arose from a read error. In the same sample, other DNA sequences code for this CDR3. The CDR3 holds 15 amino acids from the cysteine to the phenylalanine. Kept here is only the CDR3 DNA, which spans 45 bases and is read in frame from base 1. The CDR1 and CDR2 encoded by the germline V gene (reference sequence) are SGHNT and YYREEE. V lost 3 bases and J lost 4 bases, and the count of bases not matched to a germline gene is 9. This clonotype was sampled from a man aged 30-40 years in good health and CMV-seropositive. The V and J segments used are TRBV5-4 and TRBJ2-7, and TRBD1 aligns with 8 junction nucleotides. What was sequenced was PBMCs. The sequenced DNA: TGTGCCAGCAGCTACGGACAGGGTTCAAGATACGAGCAGTACTTC. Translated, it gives CASSYGQGSRYEQYF.